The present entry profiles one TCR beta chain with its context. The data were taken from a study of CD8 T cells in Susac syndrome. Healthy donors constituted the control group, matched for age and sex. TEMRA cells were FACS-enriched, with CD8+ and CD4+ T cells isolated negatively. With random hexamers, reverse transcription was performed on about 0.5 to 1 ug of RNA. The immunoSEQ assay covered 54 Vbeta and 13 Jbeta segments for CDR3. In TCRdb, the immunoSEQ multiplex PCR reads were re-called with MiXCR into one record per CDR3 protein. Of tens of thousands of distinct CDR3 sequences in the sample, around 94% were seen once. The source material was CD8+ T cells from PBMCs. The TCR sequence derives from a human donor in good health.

In DNA, the CDR3 is TGTGCCAGCACCGCCGCAACTAATGAAAAACTGTTTTTT. This translates into CASTAATNEKLFF. This chain connects TRBV27 to TRBJ1-4; D not resolved. V was clipped by 7 bases and J by 0 bases, with 6 bases between them. In germline, CDR1 is MNHEY, CDR2 SMNVEV (reference sequence). The CDR3 loop spans 13 amino acids.